This TCR beta chain was found in a study of blood T cell repertoires in COVID-19. Study summary: Collection of acute and convalescent COVID-19 samples took place in the United States, Italy and Spain. Nucleic acid was either cDNA or gDNA, and it came from T cells, B-cell-depleted T cells, or PBMCs.

In the source study's methods: Reference gene primer amplification gave estimated nucleated cell counts. Some clones are missing from TCRdb's copy, which holds only in-frame ones; the method was immunoSEQ multiplex PCR. The DNA gave D and trimming, while V, J and clone size come from that table. The sample lists 160,000 or so clones; 80% to 90% were seen once. Sequenced input: peripheral blood. This receptor was taken from a man aged 55 to 70 with acute or convalescent COVID-19.

Here the CDR3 reads CASRQRSSGEQYF. The CDR3 nucleotides are TGTGCCTCCCGACAGAGGTCCTCCGGCGAGCAGTACTTC. The rearrangement uses TRBV6-5 and TRBJ2-7; possible D gene TRBD1, 5 bases. Germline assignment: CDR1 MNHEY and CDR2 SVGAGI. CDR3 length equals 13 residues. Trimming took 11 bases from V and 6 from J, leaving 20 bases between them.